These T cell receptor beta chains were read from a single sample in a study of blood T cell repertoires in COVID-19. Assay: immunoSEQ multiplex PCR; the TCRdb copy retains only in-frame clones and omits some. Of fewer than 90,000 clones in the sample, less than 80% are singletons; the top ten hold about 4.2%. The sample consisted of peripheral blood. The receptors stem from a woman in her forties or fifties with acute or convalescent COVID-19. The CDR3 runs from the conserved cysteine through the conserved F or W. D genes are given only for firm matches. Clone size appears in some rows only: once, few, many, or a class for an expanded clone.

j_call v_call clone_size d_call cdr3_aa cdr3_nt
TRBJ1-4 TRBV6-6 - TRBD1 CASSRQGGTTNEKLFF TGTGCCAGCAGTAGACAGGGTGGAACAACTAATGAAAAACTGTTTTTT
TRBJ1-5 TRBV3-1/TRBV3-2 - - CASSQDPGGVCQPQHF TGTGCCAGCAGCCAAGATCCGGGGGGAGTATGTCAGCCCCAGCATTTT
TRBJ1-1 TRBV5-4 - - CASSSLGNTEAFF TGTGCCAGCAGCTCCCTCGGTAACACTGAAGCTTTCTTT
TRBJ1-1 TRBV6-6 - TRBD1 CASRNPGQSNLAFF TGTGCCAGCAGGAATCCGGGACAGTCGAACTTAGCTTTCTTT
TRBJ1-3 TRBV2 few TRBD1 CASRGIRGKDGNTIYF TGTGCCAGCAGGGGTATCAGGGGGAAGGATGGAAACACCATATATTTT
TRBJ1-1 TRBV19 few - CASSLHRENTEAFF TGTGCCAGTAGTCTACACAGGGAAAACACTGAAGCTTTCTTT
TRBJ2-5 TRBV3-1/TRBV3-2 - TRBD2 CASSHQLASQETQYF TGTGCCAGCAGCCACCAACTAGCGAGCCAAGAGACCCAGTACTTC
TRBJ1-6 TRBV30 few TRBD1 CAWSVRGGNSPLHF TGTGCCTGGAGTGTACGAGGGGGCAATTCACCCCTCCACTTT
TRBJ2-5 TRBV10-3 - - CAISEWQGGETQYF TGTGCCATCAGTGAATGGCAGGGCGGCGAGACCCAGTACTTC
TRBJ1-5 TRBV2 - TRBD1 CASTAGGNQPQHF TGTGCCAGCACGGCAGGGGGAAATCAGCCCCAGCATTTT
TRBJ1-2 TRBV28 - TRBD1 CASSSSRGTNYGYTF TGTGCCAGCAGTTCCAGCAGGGGGACTAACTATGGCTACACCTTC
TRBJ1-1 TRBV18 few TRBD1 CASSRLDRDTEAFF TGTGCCAGCTCCAGACTAGACAGGGACACTGAAGCTTTCTTT
TRBJ2-3 TRBV11-2 - - CASSLNRQFYTDTQYF TGTGCCAGCAGCTTAAATAGACAGTTTTACACAGATACGCAGTATTTT
TRBJ1-6 TRBV4-1 few - CASSDERRHRASPLHF TGCGCCAGCAGTGATGAAAGAAGACATAGAGCTTCACCCCTCCACTTT
TRBJ2-1 TRBV30 - TRBD1 CAWAGTGGLGQFF TGTGCCTGGGCCGGGACAGGGGGCCTTGGGCAGTTCTTC
TRBJ1-2 TRBV5-4 - - CASSLAAGSDYGYTF TGTGCCAGCAGCTTGGCGGCGGGGTCGGACTATGGCTACACCTTC
TRBJ2-1 TRBV14 few TRBD2 CASSPLKAGATYNEQFF TGTGCCAGCAGCCCCCTGAAAGCGGGGGCGACCTACAATGAGCAGTTCTTC
TRBJ1-2 TRBV5-1 few TRBD1 CASSRQGTGGGDGYTF TGCGCCAGCAGCCGTCAAGGGACAGGGGGAGGAGATGGCTACACCTTC
TRBJ2-7 TRBV3-1/TRBV3-2 - TRBD1 CASSYTGTVYEQYF TGTGCCAGCAGCTACACCGGGACAGTTTACGAGCAGTACTTC
TRBJ2-7 TRBV27 - - CASSHAREQYF TGTGCCAGCAGTCACGCGCGGGAGCAGTACTTC
TRBJ1-1 TRBV11-3 - TRBD1 CASSYQGDTEAFF TGTGCCAGCAGCTACCAGGGGGACACTGAAGCTTTCTTT
TRBJ2-7 TRBV10-2 - - CASTEVGAPYEQYF TGCGCCAGCACCGAAGTGGGAGCCCCCTACGAGCAGTACTTC
TRBJ2-1 TRBV4-3 - TRBD2 CASSQDFGGGYNEQFF TGCGCCAGCAGCCAAGATTTTGGCGGGGGATACAATGAGCAGTTCTTC
TRBJ2-1 TRBV6-5 - TRBD1 CASCDRGSYNEQFF TGTGCCAGCTGCGACAGGGGTTCCTACAATGAGCAGTTCTTC
TRBJ2-1 TRBV9 - - CALKFGVHYNEQFF TGTGCCTTAAAATTCGGAGTTCACTACAATGAGCAGTTCTTC
TRBJ1-2 TRBV5-1 - - CASSLRGGYGYTF TGCGCCAGCAGCTTGAGGGGGGGATATGGCTACACCTTC
TRBJ1-5 TRBV3-1/TRBV3-2 - - CASSQSRLRNSNQPQHF TGTGCCAGCAGCCAGAGTCGATTGAGAAACAGCAATCAGCCCCAGCATTTT
TRBJ1-2 TRBV28 - - CASSLVGAFYGYTF TGTGCCAGCAGTTTAGTGGGGGCCTTCTATGGCTACACCTTC
TRBJ1-4 TRBV5-1 - - CASSPGRGATNEKLFF TGCGCCAGCAGCCCTGGTAGGGGCGCAACTAATGAAAAACTGTTTTTT
TRBJ2-5 TRBV21-1 - - CASSKKEAGGETQYF TGTGCCAGCAGCAAAAAGGAGGCGGGAGGGGAGACCCAGTACTTC
TRBJ2-7 TRBV19 - TRBD1 CASRGTGTATYEQYF TGTGCCAGTAGGGGCACCGGGACAGCGACCTACGAGCAGTACTTC
TRBJ2-5 TRBV4-2 once - CASSQEFTKETQYF TGTGCCAGCAGCCAAGAATTCACAAAAGAGACCCAGTACTTC
TRBJ1-3 TRBV5-1 - - CASSWGVPSGNTIYF TGCGCCAGCAGCTGGGGGGTGCCCTCTGGAAACACCATATATTTT
TRBJ2-5 TRBV7-9 - - CASSFGGETQYF TGTGCCAGCAGCTTCGGCGGTGAGACCCAGTACTTC
TRBJ2-1 TRBV5-1 - TRBD2 CASRRTSGEYNEQFF TGCGCCAGCAGAAGGACTAGCGGGGAATATAATGAGCAGTTCTTC
TRBJ1-2 TRBV28 - TRBD1 CASSSDLLRGRNYGYTF TGTGCCAGCAGTTCGGACCTCCTCAGGGGGCGAAACTATGGCTACACCTTC
TRBJ2-6 TRBV27 - TRBD1 CASSHRGTGANVLTF TGTGCCAGCTCTCACAGGGGGACTGGGGCCAACGTCCTGACTTTC
TRBJ1-5 TRBV18 - TRBD1 CASSPAAGTVNQPQHF TGTGCCAGCTCACCCGCCGCCGGGACAGTAAATCAGCCCCAGCATTTT
TRBJ1-3 TRBV11-2 - - CASTLAGIASGNTIYF TGTGCCAGCACCCTGGCCGGAATAGCCTCTGGAAACACCATATATTTT
TRBJ2-7 TRBV19 - - CASTPGAGLTEQYF TGTGCCAGTACCCCAGGGGCAGGGCTGACCGAGCAGTACTTC
TRBJ1-2 TRBV3-1/TRBV3-2 - - CASSPSTVNYGYTF TGTGCCAGCAGCCCATCAACAGTTAACTATGGCTACACCTTC
TRBJ1-1 TRBV5-5 - TRBD1 CASSFRQGRETEAFF TGTGCCAGCAGCTTCAGACAGGGGAGGGAAACTGAAGCTTTCTTT
TRBJ2-2 TRBV4-2 - TRBD1 CASSRELGQGAGELFF TGTGCCAGCAGCCGAGAGTTGGGACAGGGGGCTGGGGAGCTGTTTTTT